These 30 T cell receptor beta chains originate from one sample sequenced in a study of blood T cell repertoires in COVID-19. Assay used: immunoSEQ multiplex PCR; TCRdb lists only in-frame clones, some missing. The repertoire holds under 70,000 clones, with about 88% as singletons. Sequenced input: PBMCs or T cells enriched from blood (not recorded which). These receptors came from a woman aged 40 to 50 who had recovered from COVID-19.

The chain uses TRBV6-4 and TRBJ1-2; 10 positions match TRBD1. The V gene end was trimmed by 6 bases and the J gene end by 6 bases; junction bases not matched to a gene: 7. Per germline, CDR1 MRHNA and CDR2 SNTAGT. CDR3 length: 14 residues. In nucleotides, the CDR3 is TGTGCCAGCAGCCGACAGGGGGCTTTGGATGGCTACACCTTC. Amino acids: CASSRQGALDGYTF.

V gene TRBV7-2 combines with J gene TRBJ1-5, with D possibly being TRBD1 (5 bases). Trimming took 1 base from V and 0 from J, leaving 13 bases between them. The CDR3 consists of 17 residues. CDR1 and CDR2 (germline): SGHTA, FQGNSA. The CDR3 reads CASSLGVGANSNQPQHF. CDR3 sequence (DNA): TGTGCCAGCAGCTTAGGGGTAGGGGCTAATAGCAATCAGCCCCAGCATTTT. The full variable domain, completed using reference TRBV7-2 and TRBJ1-5, is GAGVSQSPSNKVTEKGKDVELRCDPISGHTALYWYRQSLGQGLEFLIYFQGNSAPDKSGLPSDRFSAERTGGSVSTLTIQRTQQEDSAVYLCASSLGVGANSNQPQHFGDGTRLSIL.

This chain links TRBV9 with TRBJ1-2; TRBD1 might be the D (5 bases). The CDR3 is 15 residues long. Trimming took off 4 bases at V and 0 bases at J, with 13 bases between the two ends. Germline V gene lookup returns CDR1 SGDLS and CDR2 YYNGEE. CDR3 sequence (DNA): TGTGCCAGCAGCCTCGGACCGACAGCTAACTATGGCTACACCTTC. Translation: CASSLGPTANYGYTF. Together with reference TRBV9 and TRBJ1-2, the CDR3 gives the full variable domain: DSGVTQTPKHLITATGQRVTLRCSPRSGDLSVYWYQQSLDQGLQFLIQYYNGEERAKGNILERFSAQQFPDLHSELNLSSLELGDSALYFCASSLGPTANYGYTFGSGTRLTVV.

The chain joins TRBV6-5 to TRBJ2-7; 12 positions match TRBD1. V gave up 6 bases and J gave up 3 bases; unmatched junction bases: 6. Germline V gene sequence: CDR1 MNHEY, CDR2 SVGAGI. The CDR3 extends over 15 amino acids. The DNA of the CDR3 is TGTGCCAGCAGGGACCGGGACAGGGGGCGCTACGAGCAGTACTTC. It encodes CASRDRDRGRYEQYF.

The chain employs TRBV10-3 and TRBJ1-2, with D perhaps matching TRBD1 (5 bases). Per germline, CDR1 ENHRY and CDR2 SYGVKD. The CDR3 totals 13 residues. V lost 0 bases and J lost 7, with 9 bases in between. CDR3 region: CAISESWGSGYTF. The DNA for the CDR3 is TGTGCCATCAGTGAGTCATGGGGCTCTGGCTACACCTTC.

The gene calls are TRBV2 and TRBJ2-2, with D possibly being TRBD2 (5 bases). The germline V and J ends were trimmed by 6 bases and 3 bases, with 11 bases remaining between them. The CDR3 is 14 amino acids. Per germline, CDR1 SNHLY and CDR2 FYNNEI. CDR3 sequence (DNA): TGTGCCAGCAGGTCGGGGAGCTACACCGGGGAGCTGTTTTTT. Amino acid sequence: CASRSGSYTGELFF.

This chain uses TRBV7-9 with TRBJ2-4; perhaps TRBD1 as D (6 bases). Trimming pared 0 bases from V and 5 bases from J, leaving 8 bases between. In germline, CDR1 is SEHNR, CDR2 FQNEAQ (reference sequence). The CDR3 length is 14 residues. The CDR3 loop reads CASSLAGAENIQYF. The CDR3 DNA is TGTGCCAGCAGCTTAGCGGGGGCAGAAAACATTCAGTACTTC.

V and J are TRBV10-3 and TRBJ1-3; 7 bases fit TRBD1. CDR3 length: 16 amino acids. Germline trimming cut 4 bases from V and 4 bases from J; bases unmatched to any gene: 10. Germline CDR1 is ENHRY and CDR2 is SYGVKD. The CDR3 loop is CAISASEGADGNTIYF. CDR3 sequence (DNA): TGTGCCATCAGTGCCTCGGAGGGGGCGGACGGAAACACCATATATTTT.

DNA for the CDR3: TGTGCCAGTAACGTAGGTCGGACAGCCTATGGCTACACCTTC. Protein sequence: CASNVGRTAYGYTF. The V and J genes are TRBV19 and TRBJ1-2, with a possible D match to TRBD1 (6 bases). The CDR3 has 14 residues. The V end was cut by 7 bases, the J end by 4 bases, with 16 bases between. Germline CDR1 is LNHDA and CDR2 is SQIVND (reference sequence).

CDR3 sequence (DNA): TGTGCCAGTAGTAAGACAGAAGACTATGGCTACACCTTC. This encodes CASSKTEDYGYTF. The chain is built from TRBV19 and TRBJ1-2; possible D gene TRBD1, 5 bases. CDR1 and CDR2 (germline): LNHDA, SQIVND (reference sequence). The CDR3 has 13 amino acids. The V and J ends lost 4 bases and 3 bases respectively, with 9 bases between them.

The V and J genes are TRBV4-2 and TRBJ2-3, with 13 bases that match TRBD2. Germline-derived CDR1 and CDR2 are LGHNA and YNFKEQ. The V gene end was trimmed by 5 bases and the J gene end by 6 bases; junction bases not matched to a gene: 11. The CDR3 runs to 17 residues. CDR3 sequence (DNA): TGTGCCAGCAGCGCACTCACTAGCGGGGGGGCGTCTGATACGCAGTATTTT. It specifies CASSALTSGGASDTQYF.

The chain combines TRBV10-1 with TRBJ1-1; 7 nucleotides match TRBD1. V dropped 0 bases and J dropped 7; count of bases not matched to a gene: 5. The CDR3 has 14 residues. Looked up from germline, CDR1 is WNHNN and CDR2 is SYGVQD (reference sequence). The CDR3 spells CASSESYRGLEAFF. The CDR3 nucleotides read TGCGCCAGCAGTGAGTCCTACAGGGGCCTTGAAGCTTTCTTT.

The chain combines TRBV19 with TRBJ1-2; tentative D call: TRBD1 (5 bases). CDR3 size: 14 residues. Germline loops: CDR1 LNHDA, CDR2 SQIVND (reference sequence). Trimming removed 0 bases from V and 4 bases from J, with 9 bases in between. The chain's CDR3 is CASSIDRASYGYTF. For the CDR3, the DNA is TGTGCCAGTAGTATAGACAGGGCGAGCTATGGCTACACCTTC.

The chain couples TRBV5-1 to TRBJ2-7, with 8 bases identical to TRBD1. The CDR3 consists of 15 residues. Germline loops: CDR1 SGHRS, CDR2 YFSETQ. V gave up 4 bases and J gave up 5 bases; unmatched junction bases: 11. This CDR3 reads CASSPGQGISNEQYF. The CDR3 DNA is TGCGCCAGCAGCCCCGGACAGGGAATAAGCAACGAGCAGTACTTC.

The chain links TRBV5-1 to TRBJ1-5, with a weak D call TRBD1 (5 bases). V shed 3 bases and J shed 6 bases, with 16 bases lying between them. The CDR3 is 15 residues long. The germline V gene has CDR1 SGHRS and CDR2 YFSETQ. Here the CDR3 reads CASSYGSGDSQPQHF. The CDR3 DNA is TGCGCCAGCAGCTACGGTTCGGGGGATAGTCAGCCCCAGCATTTT.

The V call is TRBV7-9, the J call TRBJ2-2; 13 bases match TRBD2. V lost 5 bases to trimming and J lost 0 bases; unmatched junction nucleotides: 3. This CDR3 is 17 amino acids long. From germline, CDR1 is SEHNR and CDR2 FQNEAQ (reference sequence). The CDR3, as DNA: TGTGCCAGCAGCAAGGGACTAGCGGGGCCGAACACCGGGGAGCTGTTTTTT. Protein: CASSKGLAGPNTGELFF.

The rearrangement joins TRBV15 to TRBJ2-5; 8 nucleotides agree with TRBD1. The CDR3 contains 15 residues. Trimming took 6 bases from V and 2 from J; bases not matched to a gene: 8. The germline V gene has CDR1 LNHNV and CDR2 YYDKDF (reference sequence). The CDR3 region is CATRRQGLEQETQYF. CDR3 in DNA: TGTGCCACCAGAAGACAGGGGTTGGAGCAAGAGACCCAGTACTTC. The full variable domain, in which reference TRBV15 and TRBJ2-5 provide the parts outside the CDR3, is DAMVIQNPRYQVTQFGKPVTLSCSQTLNHNVMYWYQQKSSQAPKLLFHYYDKDFNNEADTPDNFQSRRPNTSFCFLDIRSPGLGDTAMYLCATRRQGLEQETQYFGPGTRLLVL.

This clone occurred once. The V call is TRBV11-2, the J call TRBJ2-2, with a possible D match to TRBD1 (7 bases). There are 16 residues in the CDR3. V dropped 7 bases and J dropped 2 bases, with 17 bases sitting between them. Germline V gives CDR1 SGHAT, CDR2 FQNNGV. The CDR3 loop reads CASTRGGGTNTGELFF. Here the CDR3 DNA reads TGTGCCAGCACACGAGGAGGGGGCACTAACACCGGGGAGCTGTTTTTT.

The genes are TRBV18 and TRBJ2-5; D possibly corresponds to TRBD2 (6 bases). V was shortened by 5 bases and J by 4 bases, with 17 bases between the two germline ends. The CDR3 loop spans 15 amino acids. Germline V gene data show CDR1 as KGHSH and CDR2 as LQKENI. The CDR3 sequence: CASSEGTGVGETQYF. CDR3 DNA sequence: TGTGCCAGCTCAGAGGGGACGGGGGTCGGAGAGACCCAGTACTTC.

The rearrangement uses TRBV7-8 and TRBJ1-1; TRBD1 is a possible D gene (6 bases). Trimming removed 5 bases at V and 4 bases at J, with 17 bases between. CDR1 SGHVS and CDR2 FQNEAQ come from the germline V gene. CDR3 length: 15 residues. The chain's CDR3 is CASSEEGGVGTEAFF. The CDR3 DNA follows: TGTGCCAGCAGCGAAGAAGGGGGGGTAGGCACTGAAGCTTTCTTT.

The gene calls are TRBV7-8 and TRBJ2-7; 7 bases match TRBD1. The J segment lost 1 base and the V segment lost 5 bases, leaving 8 bases of the junction unmatched. Germline CDR1 and CDR2: SGHVS and FQNEAQ. This CDR3 comprises 15 residues. The CDR3 nucleotides read TGTGCCAGCAGCCGCCCAGGGGGATCTTCCTACGAGCAGTACTTC. It specifies CASSRPGGSSYEQYF.

Turning to this clone: Other DNA variants within this sample encode the same CDR3. The chain combines TRBV6-5 with TRBJ2-7; D possibly corresponds to TRBD2 (5 bases). CDR1 is MNHEY, CDR2 SVGAGI, per germline. The CDR3 runs 11 residues. The V and J ends lost 6 bases and 3 bases respectively, with 6 bases between them. The DNA for the CDR3 is TGTGCCAGCAGCCGGGGCTACGAGCAGTACTTC. Its translation is CASSRGYEQYF.

The chain employs TRBV11-2 and TRBJ1-1; D perhaps matches TRBD1 (5 bases). The CDR3 totals 13 residues. The germline CDR1 and CDR2 sequences are SGHAT and FQNNGV. V was shortened by 3 bases and J by 1 base, with 6 bases between the two germline ends. CDR3 protein: CASSFGQNTEAFF. DNA of the CDR3: TGTGCCAGCAGCTTCGGACAGAACACTGAAGCTTTCTTT.

The rearrangement uses TRBV7-2 and TRBJ2-3, with D perhaps TRBD1 (5 bases). Germline loops: CDR1 SGHTA, CDR2 FQGNSA. Trimming took off 1 base at V and 5 bases at J, with 13 bases between the two ends. The CDR3 is 15 residues long. The DNA for the CDR3 is TGTGCCAGCAGCTTAGGCGGCAGGGTAGTAGATACGCAGTATTTT. Encoded protein: CASSLGGRVVDTQYF.

This CDR3 reads CASRGGGAPSSSYNEQFF. The CDR3 nucleotides are TGTGCCAGCAGAGGCGGGGGGGCGCCTTCGAGCTCCTACAATGAGCAGTTCTTC. The V and J genes are TRBV11-2 and TRBJ2-1, with 9 bases aligning to TRBD2. J was trimmed by 0 bases and V by 6 bases; bases with no gene match: 12. Germline V gene data show CDR1 as SGHAT and CDR2 as FQNNGV. The CDR3 extends over 18 amino acids. The full variable domain, with the rest looked up from reference TRBV11-2 and TRBJ2-1, is EAGVAQSPRYKIIEKRQSVAFWCNPISGHATLYWYQQILGQGPKLLIQFQNNGVVDDSQLPKDRFSAERLKGVDSTLKIQPAKLEDSAVYLCASRGGGAPSSSYNEQFFGPGTRLTVL.

The genes are TRBV7-8 and TRBJ1-5; the match to TRBD1 covers 7 bases. Germline-derived CDR1 and CDR2 are SGHVS and FQNEAQ. V lost 5 bases, J lost 0 bases, and 4 bases stayed unmatched. The CDR3 is 15 residues long. This chain's CDR3 is CASSLDRASNQPQHF. CDR3 coding DNA: TGTGCCAGCAGCCTTGACAGGGCTAGCAATCAGCCCCAGCATTTT.

The CDR3 sequence is CASRRTSGGQETQYF. CDR3 DNA: TGTGCCAGTAGACGGACTAGCGGGGGACAAGAGACCCAGTACTTC. This sequence joins TRBV19 and TRBJ2-5, with 13 bases matching TRBD2. The ends lost 6 bases at V and 2 bases at J; junction bases unmatched: 3. Germline lookup yields CDR1 LNHDA and CDR2 SQIVND (reference sequence). This CDR3 has 15 amino acids.

The rearrangement links TRBV24-1 to TRBJ1-5; D gene ambiguous. CDR3 length: 13 amino acids. CDR1 KGHDR and CDR2 SFDVKD come from the germline V gene. V lost 0 bases to trimming and J lost 9 bases, with 8 bases between them. CDR3 DNA sequence: TGTGCCACCAGTGATTTGACGGGAGGGCCCCAGCATTTT. Amino acids: CATSDLTGGPQHF.

V is TRBV5-5 and J is TRBJ2-7; weak D call: TRBD2 (5 bases). Trimming left V 0 bases short and J 1 base short, with 14 bases between. The germline V gene encodes CDR1 SGHKS and CDR2 YYEKEE (reference sequence). The CDR3 has 16 amino acids. DNA of the CDR3: TGTGCCAGCAGCTTGGGGAGAGGGCCCTTATCCTACGAGCAGTACTTC. Its translation is CASSLGRGPLSYEQYF.

The genes are TRBV10-3 and TRBJ2-5; D is possibly TRBD1 (5 bases). CDR1 is ENHRY, CDR2 SYGVKD, per germline. This CDR3 contains 11 residues. Trimming removed 8 bases from V and 2 bases from J, with 6 bases in between. CDR3: CAIQGQETQYF. The CDR3 coding sequence is TGTGCCATCCAGGGACAAGAGACCCAGTACTTC.